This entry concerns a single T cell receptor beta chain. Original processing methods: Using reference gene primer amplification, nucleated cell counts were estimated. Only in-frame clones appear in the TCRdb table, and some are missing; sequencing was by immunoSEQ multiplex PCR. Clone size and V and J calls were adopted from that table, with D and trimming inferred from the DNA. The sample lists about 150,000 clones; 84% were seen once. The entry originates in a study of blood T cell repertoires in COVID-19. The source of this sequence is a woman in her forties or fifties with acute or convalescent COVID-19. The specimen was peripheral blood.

CDR3 in DNA: TGCGCCAGCAGTCTCGGGGGGCAGAGCAATGAGCAGTTCTTC. Its protein is CASSLGGQSNEQFF. The gene calls are TRBV23-1 and TRBJ2-1; a weak D match, TRBD2 (7 bases). TRBV23-1 is flagged as an ORF with uncertain function. This CDR3 has 14 amino acids. V lost 4 bases and J 6 bases, leaving 13 bases between the germline ends.